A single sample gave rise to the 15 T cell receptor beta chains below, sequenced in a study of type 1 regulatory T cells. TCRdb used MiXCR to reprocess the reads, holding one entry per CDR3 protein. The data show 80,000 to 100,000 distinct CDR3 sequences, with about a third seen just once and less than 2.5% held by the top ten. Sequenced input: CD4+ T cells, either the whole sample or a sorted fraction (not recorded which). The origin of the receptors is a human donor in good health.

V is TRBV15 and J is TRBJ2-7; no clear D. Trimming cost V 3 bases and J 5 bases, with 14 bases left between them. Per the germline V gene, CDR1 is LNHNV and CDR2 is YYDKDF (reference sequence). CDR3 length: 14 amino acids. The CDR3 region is CATSSPGSPHEQYF. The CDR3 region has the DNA TGTGCCACCAGCAGCCCCGGGTCTCCTCACGAGCAGTACTTC.

This chain's CDR3 is CASSQDLAGETQYF. The CDR3 DNA is TGTGCCAGCAGCCAAGATTTGGCGGGAGAGACCCAGTACTTC. The chain combines TRBV3-1 with TRBJ2-5; a possible D gene is TRBD2 (5 bases). The CDR3 is made up of 14 amino acids. V was shortened by 0 bases and J by 4 bases, with 9 bases between the two germline ends. Germline V gene lookup returns CDR1 LGHDT and CDR2 YNNKEL (reference sequence).

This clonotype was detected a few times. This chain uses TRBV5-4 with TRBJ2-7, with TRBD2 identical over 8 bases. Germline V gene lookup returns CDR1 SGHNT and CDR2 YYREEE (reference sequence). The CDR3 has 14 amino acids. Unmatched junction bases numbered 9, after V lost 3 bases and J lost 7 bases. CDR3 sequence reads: CASSSREGSGEQYF. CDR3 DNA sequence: TGTGCCAGCAGCTCCCGGGAGGGGTCGGGGGAGCAGTACTTC. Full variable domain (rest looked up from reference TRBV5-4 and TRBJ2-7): ETGVTQSPTHLIKTRGQQVTLRCSSQSGHNTVSWYQQALGQGPQFIFQYYREEENGRGNFPPRFSGLQFPNYSSELNVNALELDDSALYLCASSSREGSGEQYFGPGTRLTVT.

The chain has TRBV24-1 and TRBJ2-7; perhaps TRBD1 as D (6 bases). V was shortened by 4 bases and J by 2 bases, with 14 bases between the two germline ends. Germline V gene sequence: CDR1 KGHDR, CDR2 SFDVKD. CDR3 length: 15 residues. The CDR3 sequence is CATSDSRDTPYEQYF. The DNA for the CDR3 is TGTGCCACCAGTGACAGCCGGGACACTCCCTACGAGCAGTACTTC.

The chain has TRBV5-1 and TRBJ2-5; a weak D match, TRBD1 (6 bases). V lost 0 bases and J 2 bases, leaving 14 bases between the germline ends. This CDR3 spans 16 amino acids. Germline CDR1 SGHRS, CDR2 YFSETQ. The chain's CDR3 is CASSLGDLQGQETQYF. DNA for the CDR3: TGCGCCAGCAGCTTGGGGGACCTACAGGGACAAGAGACCCAGTACTTC.

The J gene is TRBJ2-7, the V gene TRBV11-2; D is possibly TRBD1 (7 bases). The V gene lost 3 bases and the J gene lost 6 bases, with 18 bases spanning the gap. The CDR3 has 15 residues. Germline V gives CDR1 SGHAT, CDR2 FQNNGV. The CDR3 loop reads CASSLQGGKKGEQYF. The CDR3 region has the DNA TGTGCCAGCAGCTTGCAGGGGGGCAAAAAGGGCGAGCAGTACTTC.

The CDR3 sequence: CASSQDPSGSANTGELFF. CDR3 nucleotides: TGCGCCAGCAGCCAAGACCCTTCCGGGAGCGCGAACACCGGGGAGCTGTTTTTT. The chain uses TRBV4-3 and TRBJ2-2; TRBD2 might be the D (6 bases). Germline CDR1 LGHNA, CDR2 YSLEER. CDR3 length: 18 residues. The germline V and J ends were trimmed by 0 bases and 0 bases, with 14 bases remaining between them.

The CDR3 DNA reads as TGCAGCGTTCTCAGAGGGAAACCACCCGGGGAGCTGTTTTTT. Protein sequence: CSVLRGKPPGELFF. This rearrangement joins TRBV29-1 to TRBJ2-2, with a weak D call TRBD2 (5 bases). Germline CDR1 and CDR2: SQVTM and ANQGSEA. V was clipped by 5 bases and J by 6 bases, with 16 bases between them. CDR3 length: 14 residues.

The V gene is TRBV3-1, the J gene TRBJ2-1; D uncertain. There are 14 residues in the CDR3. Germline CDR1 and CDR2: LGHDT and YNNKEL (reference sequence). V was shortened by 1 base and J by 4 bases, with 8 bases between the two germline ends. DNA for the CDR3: TGTGCCAGCAGCCAAGGGCTTCGTTACAATGAGCAGTTCTTC. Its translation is CASSQGLRYNEQFF.

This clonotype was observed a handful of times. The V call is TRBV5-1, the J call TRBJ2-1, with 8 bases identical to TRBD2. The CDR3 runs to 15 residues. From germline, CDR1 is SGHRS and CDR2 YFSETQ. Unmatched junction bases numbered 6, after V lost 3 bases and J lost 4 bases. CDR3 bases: TGCGCCAGCAGCTCGGCGGGAGGTATTTACAATGAGCAGTTCTTC. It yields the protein CASSSAGGIYNEQFF. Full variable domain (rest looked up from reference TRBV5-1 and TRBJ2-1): KAGVTQTPRYLIKTRGQQVTLSCSPISGHRSVSWYQQTPGQGLQFLFEYFSETQRNKGNFPGRFSGRQFSNSRSEMNVSTLELGDSALYLCASSSAGGIYNEQFFGPGTRLTVL.

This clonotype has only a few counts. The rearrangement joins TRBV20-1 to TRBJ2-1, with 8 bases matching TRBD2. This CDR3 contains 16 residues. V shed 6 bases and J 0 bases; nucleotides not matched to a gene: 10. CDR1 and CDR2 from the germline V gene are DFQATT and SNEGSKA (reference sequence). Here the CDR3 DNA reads TGCAGTGCATTTAGGACCGGGACTAGCTCCTACAATGAGCAGTTCTTC. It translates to CSAFRTGTSSYNEQFF.

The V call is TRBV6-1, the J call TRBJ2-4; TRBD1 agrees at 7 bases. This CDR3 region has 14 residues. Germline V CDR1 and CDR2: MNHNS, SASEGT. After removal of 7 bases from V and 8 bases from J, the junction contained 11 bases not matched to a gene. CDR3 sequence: CASMRGQGMDIQYF. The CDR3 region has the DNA TGTGCCAGCATGAGGGGGCAGGGTATGGACATTCAGTACTTC.

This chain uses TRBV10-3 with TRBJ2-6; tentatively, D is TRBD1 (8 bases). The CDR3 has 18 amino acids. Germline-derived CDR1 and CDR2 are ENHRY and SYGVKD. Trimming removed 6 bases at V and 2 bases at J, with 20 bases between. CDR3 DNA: TGTGCCATCAGGCGCCGGGACAGGCGGGGGCCTGGGGCCAACGTCCTGACTTTC. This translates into CAIRRRDRRGPGANVLTF.

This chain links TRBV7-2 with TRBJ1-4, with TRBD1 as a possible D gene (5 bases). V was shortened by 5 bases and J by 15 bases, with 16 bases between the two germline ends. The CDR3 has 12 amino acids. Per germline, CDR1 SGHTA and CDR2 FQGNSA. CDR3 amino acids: CASSRLSGEVFF. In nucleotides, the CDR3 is TGTGCCAGCAGCCGCCTGTCGGGGGAAGTGTTTTTT.

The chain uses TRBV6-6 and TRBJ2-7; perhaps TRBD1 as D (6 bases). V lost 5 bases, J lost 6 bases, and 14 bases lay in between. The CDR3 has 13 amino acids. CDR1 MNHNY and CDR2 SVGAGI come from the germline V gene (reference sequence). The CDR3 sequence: CASSTNRAAEQYF. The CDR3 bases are TGTGCCAGCAGTACCAACAGGGCCGCCGAGCAGTACTTC.